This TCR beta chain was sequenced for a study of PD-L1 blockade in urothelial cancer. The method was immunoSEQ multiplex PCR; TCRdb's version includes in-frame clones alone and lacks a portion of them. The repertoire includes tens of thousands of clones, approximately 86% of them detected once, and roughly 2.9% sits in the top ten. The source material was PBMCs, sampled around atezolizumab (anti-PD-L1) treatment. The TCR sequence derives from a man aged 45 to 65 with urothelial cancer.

The CDR3 sequence is CASLGRYRGGNTIYF. CDR3 in DNA: TGTGCCAGCCTCGGGCGTTACAGGGGTGGAAACACCATATATTTT. The chain is built from TRBV19 and TRBJ1-3; 7 bases line up with TRBD1. This CDR3 has 15 residues. J was trimmed by 3 bases and V by 9 bases; bases with no gene match: 11. Germline V gene lookup returns CDR1 LNHDA and CDR2 SQIVND (reference sequence). The entire variable domain, with the rest obtained from reference TRBV19 and TRBJ1-3, is as follows: DGGITQSPKYLFRKEGQNVTLSCEQNLNHDAMYWYRQDPGQGLRLIYYSQIVNDFQKGDIAEGYSVSREKKESFPLTVTSAQKNPTAFYLCASLGRYRGGNTIYFGEGSWLTVV.